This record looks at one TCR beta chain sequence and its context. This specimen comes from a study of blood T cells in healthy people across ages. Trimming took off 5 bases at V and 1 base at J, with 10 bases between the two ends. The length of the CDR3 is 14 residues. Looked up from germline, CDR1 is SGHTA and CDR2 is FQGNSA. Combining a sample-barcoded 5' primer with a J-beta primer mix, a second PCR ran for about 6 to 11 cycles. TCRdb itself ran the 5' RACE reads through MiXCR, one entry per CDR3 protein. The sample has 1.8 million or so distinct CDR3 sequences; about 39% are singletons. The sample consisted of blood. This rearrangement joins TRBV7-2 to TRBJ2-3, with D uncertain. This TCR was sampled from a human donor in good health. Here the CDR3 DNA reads TGTGCCAGCAGCCGGAACTATGGCACAGATACGCAGTATTTT. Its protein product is CASSRNYGTDTQYF.